This T cell receptor (beta chain) was sequenced during a study of blood T cell repertoires in COVID-19. Study context: Collection of acute and convalescent COVID-19 samples took place in the United States, Italy and Spain. Sources were T cells, B-cell-depleted T cells, or PBMCs; the material itself was cDNA or gDNA.

Under the authors' procedure: By means of reference gene primer amplification, nucleated cell counts were estimated. Assay used: immunoSEQ multiplex PCR; TCRdb lists only in-frame clones, some missing. V and J calls and clone size are as listed in that table; D and trimming were resolved from the DNA. The profile shows roughly 250,000 clones, 65% to 85% of them singletons. This CDR3 contains 14 residues. The germline gives CDR1 SGDLS, CDR2 YYNGEE. V lost 3 bases and J lost 5, with 13 bases in between. This TCR derives from a middle-aged woman with active or convalescent COVID-19. Sequencing was carried out using peripheral blood. The rearrangement joins TRBV9 to TRBJ2-3; D may be TRBD1 (5 bases). The CDR3 loop reads CASSEGYGKDTQYF. The CDR3 coding sequence is TGTGCCAGCAGCGAGGGGTATGGTAAAGATACGCAGTATTTT.